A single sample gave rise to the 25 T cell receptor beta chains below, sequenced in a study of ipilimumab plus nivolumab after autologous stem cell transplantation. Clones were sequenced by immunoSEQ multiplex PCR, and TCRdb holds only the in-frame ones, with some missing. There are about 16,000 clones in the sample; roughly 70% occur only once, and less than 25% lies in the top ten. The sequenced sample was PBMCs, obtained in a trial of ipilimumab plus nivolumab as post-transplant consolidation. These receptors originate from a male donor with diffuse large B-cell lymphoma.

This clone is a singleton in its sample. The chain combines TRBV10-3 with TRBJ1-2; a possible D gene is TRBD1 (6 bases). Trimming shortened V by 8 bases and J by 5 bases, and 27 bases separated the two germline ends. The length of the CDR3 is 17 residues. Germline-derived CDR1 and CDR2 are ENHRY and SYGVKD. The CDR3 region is CAIPFKPTGASHYGYTF. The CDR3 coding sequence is TGTGCCATCCCCTTTAAACCGACAGGAGCTTCCCATTATGGCTACACCTTC.

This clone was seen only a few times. The CDR3 here is CASSISLDEKLFF. Written as DNA, the CDR3 is TGTGCCAGTAGTATAAGCCTGGATGAAAAACTGTTTTTT. V usage is TRBV19 and J usage is TRBJ1-4; no clear D gene. V was trimmed by 2 bases and J by 6 bases, leaving 7 bases between them. The CDR3 loop spans 13 amino acids. Germline loops: CDR1 LNHDA, CDR2 SQIVND (reference sequence).

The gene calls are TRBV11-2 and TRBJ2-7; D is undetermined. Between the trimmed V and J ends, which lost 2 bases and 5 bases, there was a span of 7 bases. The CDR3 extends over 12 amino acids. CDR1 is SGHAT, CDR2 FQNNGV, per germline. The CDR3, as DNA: TGTGCCAGCAGCTTATCCATTGACGAGCAGTACTTC. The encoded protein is CASSLSIDEQYF.

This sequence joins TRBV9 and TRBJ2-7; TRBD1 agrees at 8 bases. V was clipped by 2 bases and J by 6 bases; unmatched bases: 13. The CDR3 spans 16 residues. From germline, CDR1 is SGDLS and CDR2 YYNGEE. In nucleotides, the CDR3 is TGTGCCAGCAGCGTTAACGAACAGGGGGATTTTGGCGAGCAGTACTTC. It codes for CASSVNEQGDFGEQYF.

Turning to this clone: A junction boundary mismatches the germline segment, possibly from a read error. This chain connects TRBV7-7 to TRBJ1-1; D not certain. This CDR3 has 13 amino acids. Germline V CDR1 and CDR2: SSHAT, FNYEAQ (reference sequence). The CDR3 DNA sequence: TGTGCTAGCAGCCCAGTGATGAACACTGAAGCTTTCTTT. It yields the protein CASSPVMNTEAFF.

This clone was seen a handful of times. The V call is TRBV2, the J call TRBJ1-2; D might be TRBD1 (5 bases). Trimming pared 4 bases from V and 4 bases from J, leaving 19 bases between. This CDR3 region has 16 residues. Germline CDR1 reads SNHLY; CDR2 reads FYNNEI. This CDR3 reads CASSAGSGDRVYGYTF. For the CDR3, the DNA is TGTGCCAGCAGTGCAGGGAGTGGAGATCGTGTCTATGGCTACACCTTC.

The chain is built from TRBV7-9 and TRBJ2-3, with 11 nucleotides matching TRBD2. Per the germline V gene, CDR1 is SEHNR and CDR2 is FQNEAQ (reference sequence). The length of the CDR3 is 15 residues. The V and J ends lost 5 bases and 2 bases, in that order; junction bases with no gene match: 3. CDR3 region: CASSRLAGSTDTQYF. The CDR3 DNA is TGTGCCAGCAGCCGACTAGCGGGGTCCACAGATACGCAGTATTTT.

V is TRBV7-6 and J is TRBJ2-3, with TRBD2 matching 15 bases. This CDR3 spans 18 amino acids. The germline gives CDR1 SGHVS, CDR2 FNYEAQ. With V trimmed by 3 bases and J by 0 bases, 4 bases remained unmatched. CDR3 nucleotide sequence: TGTGCCAGCAGCTTGTTCGGGACTAGCGGGGGGAGCACAGATACGCAGTATTTT. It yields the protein CASSLFGTSGGSTDTQYF. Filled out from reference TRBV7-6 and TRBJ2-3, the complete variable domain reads GAGVSQSPRYKVTKRGQDVALRCDPISGHVSLYWYRQALGQGPEFLTYFNYEAQQDKSGLPNDRFSAERPEGSISTLTIQRTEQRDSAMYRCASSLFGTSGGSTDTQYFGPGTRLTVL.

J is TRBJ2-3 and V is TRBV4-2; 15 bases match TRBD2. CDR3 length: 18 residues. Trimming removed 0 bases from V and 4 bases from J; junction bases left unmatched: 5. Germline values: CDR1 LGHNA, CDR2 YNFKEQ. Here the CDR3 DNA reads TGTGCCAGCAGCCAAGAAGGGACTAGCGGGGGGATCGCAGATACGCAGTATTTT. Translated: CASSQEGTSGGIADTQYF.

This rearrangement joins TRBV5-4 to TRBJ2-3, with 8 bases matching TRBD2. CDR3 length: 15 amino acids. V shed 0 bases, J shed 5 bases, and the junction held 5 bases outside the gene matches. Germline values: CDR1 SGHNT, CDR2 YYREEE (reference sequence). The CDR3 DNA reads TGTGCCAGCAGCTTGGGGACTAGCTCTGGAGATACGCAGTATTTT. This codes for CASSLGTSSGDTQYF.

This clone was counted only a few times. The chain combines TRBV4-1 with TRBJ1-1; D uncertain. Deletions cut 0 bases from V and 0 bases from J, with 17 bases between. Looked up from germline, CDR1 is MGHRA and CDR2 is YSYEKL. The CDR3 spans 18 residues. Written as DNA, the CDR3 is TGCGCCAGCAGCCAAGACCCGGGGAAGAATTCAATGAACACTGAAGCTTTCTTT. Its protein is CASSQDPGKNSMNTEAFF.

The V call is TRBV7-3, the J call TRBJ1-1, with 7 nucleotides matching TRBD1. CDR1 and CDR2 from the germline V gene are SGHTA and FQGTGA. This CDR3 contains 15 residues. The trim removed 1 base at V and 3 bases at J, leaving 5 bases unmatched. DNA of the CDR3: TGTGCCAGCAGCTTAAATGGGGGGACAGACACTGAAGCTTTCTTT. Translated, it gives CASSLNGGTDTEAFF.

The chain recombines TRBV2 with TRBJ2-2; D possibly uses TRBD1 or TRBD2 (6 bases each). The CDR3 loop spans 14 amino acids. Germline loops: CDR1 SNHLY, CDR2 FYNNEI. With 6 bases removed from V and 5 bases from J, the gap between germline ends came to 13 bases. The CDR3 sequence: CASSGGGNTGELFF. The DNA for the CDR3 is TGTGCCAGCAGCGGGGGCGGGAATACCGGGGAGCTGTTTTTT.

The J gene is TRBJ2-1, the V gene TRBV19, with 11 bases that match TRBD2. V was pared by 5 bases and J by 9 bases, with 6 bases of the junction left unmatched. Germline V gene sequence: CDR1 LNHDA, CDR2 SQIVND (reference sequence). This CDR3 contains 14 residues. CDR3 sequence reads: CASSLAGGLVEQFF. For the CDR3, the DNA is TGTGCCAGTAGTTTAGCGGGGGGGCTGGTTGAGCAGTTCTTC.

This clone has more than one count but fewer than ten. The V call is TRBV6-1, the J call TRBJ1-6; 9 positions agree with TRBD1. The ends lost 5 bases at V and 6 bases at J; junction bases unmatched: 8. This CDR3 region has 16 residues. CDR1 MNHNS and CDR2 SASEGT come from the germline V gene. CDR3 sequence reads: CASSQGTGLGNSPLHF. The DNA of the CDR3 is TGTGCCAGCAGTCAAGGGACAGGGTTGGGTAATTCACCCCTCCACTTT.

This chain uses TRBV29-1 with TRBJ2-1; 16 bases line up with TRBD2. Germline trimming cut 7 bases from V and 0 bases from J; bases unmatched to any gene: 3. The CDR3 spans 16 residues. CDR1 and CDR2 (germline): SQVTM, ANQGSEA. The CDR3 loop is CSAGLAGGPSYNEQFF. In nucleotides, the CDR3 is TGCAGCGCGGGACTAGCGGGAGGGCCCTCCTACAATGAGCAGTTCTTC.

In DNA, the CDR3 is TGTGCCAGCAGTCCTCTGGCTGGGCCCCACAATGAGCAGTTCTTC. Encoded protein: CASSPLAGPHNEQFF. This sequence joins TRBV28 and TRBJ2-1; D not resolved. Looked up from germline, CDR1 is MDHEN and CDR2 is SYDVKM. The CDR3 has 15 amino acids. V was shortened by 5 bases and J by 5 bases, with 16 bases between the two germline ends.

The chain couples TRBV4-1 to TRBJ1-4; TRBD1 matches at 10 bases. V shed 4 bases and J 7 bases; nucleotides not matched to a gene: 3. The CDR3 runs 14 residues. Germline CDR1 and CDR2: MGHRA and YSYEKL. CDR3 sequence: CASSPTGGFEKLFF. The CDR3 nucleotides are TGCGCCAGCAGCCCGACAGGGGGCTTTGAAAAACTGTTTTTT.

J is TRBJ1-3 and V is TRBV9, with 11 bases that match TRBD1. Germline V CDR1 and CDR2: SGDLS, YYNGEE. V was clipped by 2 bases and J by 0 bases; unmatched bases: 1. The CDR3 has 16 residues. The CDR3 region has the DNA TGTGCCAGCAGCGTGGGGACAGGGGGCTCTGGAAACACCATATATTTT. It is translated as CASSVGTGGSGNTIYF.

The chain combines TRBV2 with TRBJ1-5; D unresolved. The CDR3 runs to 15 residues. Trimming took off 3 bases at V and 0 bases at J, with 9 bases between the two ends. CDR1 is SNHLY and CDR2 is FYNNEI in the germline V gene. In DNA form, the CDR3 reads TGTGCCAGCAGTGAGGGGTGGGCTAGCAATCAGCCCCAGCATTTT. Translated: CASSEGWASNQPQHF.

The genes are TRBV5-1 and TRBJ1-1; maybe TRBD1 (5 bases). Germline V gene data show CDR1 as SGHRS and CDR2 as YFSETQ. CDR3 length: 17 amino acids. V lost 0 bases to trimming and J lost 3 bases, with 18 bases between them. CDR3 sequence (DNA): TGCGCCAGCAGCTTGGTACTGCGGACACCTGGGGACACTGAAGCTTTCTTT. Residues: CASSLVLRTPGDTEAFF.

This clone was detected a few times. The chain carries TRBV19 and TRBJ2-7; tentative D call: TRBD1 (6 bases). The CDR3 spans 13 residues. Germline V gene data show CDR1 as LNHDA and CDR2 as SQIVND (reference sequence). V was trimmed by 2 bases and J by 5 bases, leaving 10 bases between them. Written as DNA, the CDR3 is TGTGCCAGTAGTATACCTACAGGGCACGAGCAGTACTTC. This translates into CASSIPTGHEQYF. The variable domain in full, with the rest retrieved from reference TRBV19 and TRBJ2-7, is DGGITQSPKYLFRKEGQNVTLSCEQNLNHDAMYWYRQDPGQGLRLIYYSQIVNDFQKGDIAEGYSVSREKKESFPLTVTSAQKNPTAFYLCASSIPTGHEQYFGPGTRLTVT.

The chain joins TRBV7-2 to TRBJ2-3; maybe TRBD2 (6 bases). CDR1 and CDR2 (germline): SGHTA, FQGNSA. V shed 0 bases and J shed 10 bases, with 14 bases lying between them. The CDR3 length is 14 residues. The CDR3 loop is CASSLAGGPLSQYF. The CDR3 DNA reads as TGTGCCAGCAGCTTAGCGGGAGGCCCCCTTTCGCAGTATTTT.

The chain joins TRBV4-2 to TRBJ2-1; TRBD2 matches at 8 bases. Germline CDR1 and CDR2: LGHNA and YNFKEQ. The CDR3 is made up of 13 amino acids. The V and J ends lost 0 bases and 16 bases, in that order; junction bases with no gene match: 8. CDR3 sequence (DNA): TGTGCCAGCAGCCAAGAGGTCGGGAGGGCCTTATTCTTC. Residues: CASSQEVGRALFF.

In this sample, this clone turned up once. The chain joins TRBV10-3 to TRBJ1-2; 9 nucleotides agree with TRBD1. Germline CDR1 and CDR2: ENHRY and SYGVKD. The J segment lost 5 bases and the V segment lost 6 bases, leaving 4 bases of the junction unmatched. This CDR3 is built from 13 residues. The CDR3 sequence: CAIRDGQGYGYTF. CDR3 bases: TGTGCCATCAGAGATGGACAGGGGTATGGCTACACCTTC.